This record looks at one T cell receptor beta chain sequence and its context. This sample is part of a study of response to subunit inactivated influenza vaccine. TCRdb re-derived calls from the RT-PCR reads in MiXCR, one entry per CDR3 protein. The table has about 580,000 distinct CDR3 sequences, around 15% seen once. CDR1 WNHNN and CDR2 SYGVQD come from the germline V gene (reference sequence). Trimming took 0 bases from V and 4 from J, leaving 9 bases between them. CDR3 length equals 14 residues. The clonotype originates from a man aged 50 to 60 who received an inactivated influenza vaccine. The specimen comprised PBMCs from blood, sampled roughly 12 days after vaccination. The rearrangement joins TRBV10-1 to TRBJ2-5; D possibly uses TRBD1 or TRBD2 (5 bases each). The CDR3 nucleotides are TGCGCCAGCAGTGAGTCGGGGGAAAGAGAGACCCAGTACTTC. Protein sequence: CASSESGERETQYF.